The present TCR beta chain was sequenced within a study of cytomegalovirus exposure and HLA in healthy donors. Across the study: Later, an analysis reported that the 95 to 150 validation repertoires had used the same platform as the approximately 720 first-cohort repertoires. General study points: Reportedly, cytomegalovirus status was diagnosed with high sensitivity and specificity.

Points on this clone: The antigen is unknown.

Some clones are missing from TCRdb's copy, which holds only in-frame ones; the method was immunoSEQ multiplex PCR. The sample yields 150,000 to 200,000 clones, 85% seen once. V was cut by 2 bases and J by 4 bases, with 14 bases left in between. The CDR3 runs to 15 residues. In germline, CDR1 is MNHNS, CDR2 SASEGT. This TCR was recovered from a man in his late teens or twenties in good health and CMV-seropositive. The sample consisted of PBMCs. The chain links TRBV6-1 to TRBJ2-5; D possibly corresponds to TRBD2 (6 bases). Written as DNA, the CDR3 is TGTGCCAGCAGTGAAATCTCGTTGGGGGGAGAGACCCAGTACTTC. It encodes CASSEISLGGETQYF.